This T cell receptor (beta chain) was obtained from a study of cytomegalovirus exposure and HLA in healthy donors. The CDR3 is 17 amino acids. Germline CDR1 SGHVS, CDR2 FQNEAQ. Trimming shortened V by 0 bases and J by 3 bases, and 15 bases separated the two germline ends. This clone was seen a few times. PCR primers comprised 60 Vbeta and 13 Jbeta primers. Profiling relied on immunoSEQ multiplex PCR, and the TCRdb table lists in-frame clones only, not all of them. The sample lists 96,000 or so clones; roughly 74% were seen once. The chain is built from TRBV7-8 and TRBJ1-3, with D possibly TRBD1 on 5 matching bases. Sequences were obtained from PBMCs. The receptor was derived from a woman in her sixties or seventies in good health and CMV-seropositive. The CDR3 DNA is TGTGCCAGCAGCTTAGCGGGGGGAGGGGCACTTGGAAACACCATATATTTT. Translating it yields CASSLAGGGALGNTIYF.